The clone carrying this TCR beta chain was counted many times. Its specificity is unknown. These data are taken from a study of CD8 T cells in ankylosing spondylitis. Trimming took 3 bases from V and 6 from J, leaving 14 bases between them. CDR3 length: 14 amino acids. CDR1 and CDR2 from the germline V gene are DFQATT and SNEGSKA (reference sequence). Quantitative 5'-RACE with molecular barcodes was used to make the TCR beta libraries. TCRdb analysed the 5' RACE reads with MiXCR anew, one entry per CDR3 protein. This table holds about 90,000 distinct CDR3 sequences, approximately 8.9% found once. Regarding the study as a whole: Reports of some motif variants in reactive arthritis synovial fluid and blood predate this one. According to the report, clones linked to the disease were significantly enriched in matched synovial fluid samples taken from ankylosing spondylitis patients. Ankylosing spondylitis blood seemed to carry a telltale TCR beta motif made of eight highly homologous variants.

The V gene is TRBV20-1, the J gene TRBJ2-2, with a weak D call TRBD2 (7 bases). Sample: blood, either unsorted or a sorted T cell fraction (not recorded which). The TCR comes from a male donor with ankylosing spondylitis. The CDR3 region is CSASEGGDAGELFF. As DNA, the CDR3 is TGCAGTGCTAGTGAAGGGGGGGACGCCGGGGAGCTGTTTTTT.